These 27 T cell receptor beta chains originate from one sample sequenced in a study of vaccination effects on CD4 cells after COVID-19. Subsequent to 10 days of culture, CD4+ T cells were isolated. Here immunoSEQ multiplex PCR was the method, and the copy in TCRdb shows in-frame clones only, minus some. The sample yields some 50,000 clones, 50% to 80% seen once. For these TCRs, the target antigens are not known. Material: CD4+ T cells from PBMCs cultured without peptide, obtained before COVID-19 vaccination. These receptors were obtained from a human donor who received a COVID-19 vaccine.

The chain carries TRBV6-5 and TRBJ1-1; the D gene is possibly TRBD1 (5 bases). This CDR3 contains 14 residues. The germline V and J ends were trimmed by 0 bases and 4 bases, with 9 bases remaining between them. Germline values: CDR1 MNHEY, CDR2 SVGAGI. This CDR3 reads CASSYSMGTTEAFF. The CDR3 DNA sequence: TGTGCCAGCAGTTACTCGATGGGGACCACTGAAGCTTTCTTT.

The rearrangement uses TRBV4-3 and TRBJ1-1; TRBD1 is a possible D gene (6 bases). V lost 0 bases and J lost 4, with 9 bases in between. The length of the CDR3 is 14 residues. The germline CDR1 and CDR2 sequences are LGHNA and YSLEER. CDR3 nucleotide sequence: TGCGCCAGCAGCCAAGATGGGGGGCCCACTGAAGCTTTCTTT. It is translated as CASSQDGGPTEAFF.

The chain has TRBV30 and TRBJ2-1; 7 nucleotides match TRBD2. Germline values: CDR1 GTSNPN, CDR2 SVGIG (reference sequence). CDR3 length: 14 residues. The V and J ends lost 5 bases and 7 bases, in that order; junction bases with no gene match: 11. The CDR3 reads CAWGEGLPGNEQFF. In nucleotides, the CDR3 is TGTGCCTGGGGCGAGGGACTACCCGGGAATGAGCAGTTCTTC.

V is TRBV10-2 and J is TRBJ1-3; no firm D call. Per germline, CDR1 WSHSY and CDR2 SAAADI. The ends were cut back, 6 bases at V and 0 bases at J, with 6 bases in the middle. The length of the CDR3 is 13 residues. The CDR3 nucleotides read TGCGCCAGCAGGGAGACCTCTGGAAACACCATATATTTT. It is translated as CASRETSGNTIYF.

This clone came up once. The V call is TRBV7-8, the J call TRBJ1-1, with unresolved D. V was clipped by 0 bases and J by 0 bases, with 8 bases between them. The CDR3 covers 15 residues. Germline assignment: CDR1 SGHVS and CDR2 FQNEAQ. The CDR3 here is CASSLARDVNTEAFF. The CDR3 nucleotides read TGTGCCAGCAGCTTAGCGCGGGATGTGAACACTGAAGCTTTCTTT. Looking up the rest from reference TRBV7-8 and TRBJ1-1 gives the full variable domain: GAGVSQSPRYKVAKRGQDVALRCDPISGHVSLFWYQQALGQGPEFLTYFQNEAQLDKSGLPSDRFFAERPEGSVSTLKIQRTQQEDSAVYLCASSLARDVNTEAFFGQGTRLTVV.

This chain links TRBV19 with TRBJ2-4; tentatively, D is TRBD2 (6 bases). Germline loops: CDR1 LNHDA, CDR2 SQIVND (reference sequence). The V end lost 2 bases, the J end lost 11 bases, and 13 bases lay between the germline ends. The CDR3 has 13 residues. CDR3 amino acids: CASSITRGYLQYF. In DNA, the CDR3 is TGTGCCAGTAGTATAACACGGGGGTATCTTCAGTACTTC.

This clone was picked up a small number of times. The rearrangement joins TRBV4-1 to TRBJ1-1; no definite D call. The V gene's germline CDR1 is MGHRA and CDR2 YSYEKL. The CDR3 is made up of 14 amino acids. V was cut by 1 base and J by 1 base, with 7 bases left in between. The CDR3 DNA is TGCGCCAGCAGCCAAGCGGCGGGGAACACTGAAGCTTTCTTT. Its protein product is CASSQAAGNTEAFF.

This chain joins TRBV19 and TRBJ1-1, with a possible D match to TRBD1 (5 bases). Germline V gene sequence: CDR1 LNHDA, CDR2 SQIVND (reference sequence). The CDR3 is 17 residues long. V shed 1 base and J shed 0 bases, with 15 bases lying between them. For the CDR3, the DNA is TGTGCCAGTAGTATAGGAGGGACTCTCTTCTTGAACACTGAAGCTTTCTTT. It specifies CASSIGGTLFLNTEAFF.

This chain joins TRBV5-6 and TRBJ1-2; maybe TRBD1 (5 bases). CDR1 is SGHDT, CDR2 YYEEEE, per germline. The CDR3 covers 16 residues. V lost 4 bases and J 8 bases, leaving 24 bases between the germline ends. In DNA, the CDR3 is TGTGCCAGCAGCCCGATAAACCGGGACGGTGCGTTGGGCTACACCTTC. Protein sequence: CASSPINRDGALGYTF.

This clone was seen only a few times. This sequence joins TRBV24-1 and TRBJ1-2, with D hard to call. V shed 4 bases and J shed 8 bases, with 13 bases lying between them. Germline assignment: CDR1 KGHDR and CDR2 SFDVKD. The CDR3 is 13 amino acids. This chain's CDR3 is CATSDTLRGGYTF. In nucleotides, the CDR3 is TGTGCCACCAGTGACACCCTCAGAGGGGGCTACACCTTC.

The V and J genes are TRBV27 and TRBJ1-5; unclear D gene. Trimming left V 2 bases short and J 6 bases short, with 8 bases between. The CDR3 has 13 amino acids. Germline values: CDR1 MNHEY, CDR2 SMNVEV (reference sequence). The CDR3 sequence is CASSLGLLQPQHF. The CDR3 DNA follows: TGTGCCAGCAGTTTAGGACTCCTTCAGCCCCAGCATTTT.

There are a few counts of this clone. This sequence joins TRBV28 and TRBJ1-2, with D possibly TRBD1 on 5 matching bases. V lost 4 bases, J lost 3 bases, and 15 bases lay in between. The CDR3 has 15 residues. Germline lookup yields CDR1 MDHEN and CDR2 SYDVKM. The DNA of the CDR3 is TGTGCCAGCAGTTCCCAAGCCAGGGCCCACTATGGCTACACCTTC. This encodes CASSSQARAHYGYTF.

The chain's CDR3 is CASSYSGRGTHYEQYF. As DNA, the CDR3 is TGTGCCAGCAGTTACTCGGGGCGGGGGACCCACTACGAGCAGTACTTC. V usage is TRBV6-5 and J usage is TRBJ2-7, with 7 bases fitting TRBD2. Germline-derived CDR1 and CDR2 are MNHEY and SVGAGI. Trimming cost V 0 bases and J 3 bases; bases outside gene matches: 8. This CDR3 is 16 amino acids long.

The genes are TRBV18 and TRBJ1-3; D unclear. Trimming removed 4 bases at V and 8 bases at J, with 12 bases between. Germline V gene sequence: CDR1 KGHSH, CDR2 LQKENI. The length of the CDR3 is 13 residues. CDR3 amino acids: CASSRGPGDTIYF. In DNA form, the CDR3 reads TGTGCCAGCTCACGCGGGCCCGGGGACACCATATATTTT.

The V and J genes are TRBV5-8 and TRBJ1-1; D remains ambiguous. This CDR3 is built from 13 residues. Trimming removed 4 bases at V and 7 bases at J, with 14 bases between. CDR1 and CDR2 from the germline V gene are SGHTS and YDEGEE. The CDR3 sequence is CASSPRRADEAFF. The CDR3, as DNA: TGTGCCAGCAGCCCGAGGAGGGCAGATGAAGCTTTCTTT. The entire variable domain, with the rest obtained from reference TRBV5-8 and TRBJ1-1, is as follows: EAGVTQSPTHLIKTRGQQATLRCSPISGHTSVYWYQQALGLGLQFLLWYDEGEERNRGNFPPRFSGRQFPNYSSELNVNALELEDSALYLCASSPRRADEAFFGQGTRLTVV.

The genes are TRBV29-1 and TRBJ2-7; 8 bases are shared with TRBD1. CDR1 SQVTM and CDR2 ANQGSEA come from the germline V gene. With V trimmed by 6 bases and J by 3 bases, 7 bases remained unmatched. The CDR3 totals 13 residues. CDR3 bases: TGCAGCGTAGCCTTCGGGACAGGCTACGAGCAGTACTTC. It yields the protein CSVAFGTGYEQYF.

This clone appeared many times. The CDR3 sequence is CASSKIGRGFNQPQHF. As DNA, the CDR3 is TGTGCCAGCAGCAAAATAGGGAGGGGGTTCAATCAGCCCCAGCATTTT. The chain has TRBV21-1 and TRBJ1-5. TRBV21-1 is labeled a pseudogene. The CDR3 extends over 16 amino acids.

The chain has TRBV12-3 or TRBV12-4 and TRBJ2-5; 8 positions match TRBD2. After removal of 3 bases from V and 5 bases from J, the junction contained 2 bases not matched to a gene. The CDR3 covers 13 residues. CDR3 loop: CASSFTGGETQYF. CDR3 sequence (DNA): TGTGCCAGCAGTTTTACGGGAGGGGAGACCCAGTACTTC.

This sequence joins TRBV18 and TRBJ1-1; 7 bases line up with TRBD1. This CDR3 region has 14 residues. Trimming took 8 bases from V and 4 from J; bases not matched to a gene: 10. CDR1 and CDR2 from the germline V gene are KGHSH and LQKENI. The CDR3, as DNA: TGTGCCAGCGCCGATCTAAACAGGGGCACTGAAGCTTTCTTT. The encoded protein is CASADLNRGTEAFF.

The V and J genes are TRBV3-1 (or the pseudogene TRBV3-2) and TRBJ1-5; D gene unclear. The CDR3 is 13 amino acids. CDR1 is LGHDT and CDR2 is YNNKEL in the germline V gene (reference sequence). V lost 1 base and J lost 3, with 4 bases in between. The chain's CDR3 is CASSQVANQPQHF. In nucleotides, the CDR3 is TGTGCCAGCAGCCAAGTGGCCAATCAGCCCCAGCATTTT.

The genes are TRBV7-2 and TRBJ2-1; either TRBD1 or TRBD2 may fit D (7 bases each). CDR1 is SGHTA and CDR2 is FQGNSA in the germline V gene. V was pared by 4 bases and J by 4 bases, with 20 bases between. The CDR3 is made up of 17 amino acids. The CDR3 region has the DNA TGTGCCAGCAGCTCAGATAAGACCAGGGGGGGTTACAATGAGCAGTTCTTC. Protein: CASSSDKTRGGYNEQFF.

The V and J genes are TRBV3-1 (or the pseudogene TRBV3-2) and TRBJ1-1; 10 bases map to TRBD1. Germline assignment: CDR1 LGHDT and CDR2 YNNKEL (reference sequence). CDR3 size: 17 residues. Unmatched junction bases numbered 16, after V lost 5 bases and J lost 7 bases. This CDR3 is CASSNYPGQGIGGEAFF. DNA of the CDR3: TGTGCCAGCAGCAACTATCCGGGACAGGGGATCGGGGGTGAAGCTTTCTTT.

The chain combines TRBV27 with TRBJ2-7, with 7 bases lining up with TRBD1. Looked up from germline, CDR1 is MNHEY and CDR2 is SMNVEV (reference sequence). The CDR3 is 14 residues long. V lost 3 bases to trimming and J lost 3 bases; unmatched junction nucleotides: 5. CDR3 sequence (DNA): TGTGCCAGCAGTTTCTCCGACAGGGTCTACGAGCAGTACTTC. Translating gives CASSFSDRVYEQYF.

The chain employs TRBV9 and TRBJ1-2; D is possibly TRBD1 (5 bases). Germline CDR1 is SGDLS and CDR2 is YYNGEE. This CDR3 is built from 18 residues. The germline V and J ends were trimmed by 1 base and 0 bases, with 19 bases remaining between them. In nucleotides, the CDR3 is TGTGCCAGCAGCGTACGCAGGGAGAAACACCTAGCTAACTATGGCTACACCTTC. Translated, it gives CASSVRREKHLANYGYTF.

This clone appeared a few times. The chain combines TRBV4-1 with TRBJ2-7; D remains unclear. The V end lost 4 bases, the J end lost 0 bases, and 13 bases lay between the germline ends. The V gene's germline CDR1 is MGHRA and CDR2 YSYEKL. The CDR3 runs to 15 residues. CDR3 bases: TGCGCCAGCAGCCTTCTTACACACTCCTCCTACGAGCAGTACTTC. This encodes CASSLLTHSSYEQYF.

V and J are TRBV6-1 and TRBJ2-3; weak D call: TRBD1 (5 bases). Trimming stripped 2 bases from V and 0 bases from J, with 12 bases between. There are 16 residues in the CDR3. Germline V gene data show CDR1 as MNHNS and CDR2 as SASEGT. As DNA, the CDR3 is TGTGCCAGCAGTGAATGGGGCGGACGAAGCACAGATACGCAGTATTTT. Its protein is CASSEWGGRSTDTQYF.

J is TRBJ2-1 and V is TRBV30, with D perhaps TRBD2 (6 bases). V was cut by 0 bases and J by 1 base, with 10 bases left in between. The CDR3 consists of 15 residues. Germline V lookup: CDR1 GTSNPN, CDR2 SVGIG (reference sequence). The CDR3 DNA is TGTGCCTGGAGTGTACCTAGCGATTCCTACAATGAGCAGTTCTTC. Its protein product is CAWSVPSDSYNEQFF.